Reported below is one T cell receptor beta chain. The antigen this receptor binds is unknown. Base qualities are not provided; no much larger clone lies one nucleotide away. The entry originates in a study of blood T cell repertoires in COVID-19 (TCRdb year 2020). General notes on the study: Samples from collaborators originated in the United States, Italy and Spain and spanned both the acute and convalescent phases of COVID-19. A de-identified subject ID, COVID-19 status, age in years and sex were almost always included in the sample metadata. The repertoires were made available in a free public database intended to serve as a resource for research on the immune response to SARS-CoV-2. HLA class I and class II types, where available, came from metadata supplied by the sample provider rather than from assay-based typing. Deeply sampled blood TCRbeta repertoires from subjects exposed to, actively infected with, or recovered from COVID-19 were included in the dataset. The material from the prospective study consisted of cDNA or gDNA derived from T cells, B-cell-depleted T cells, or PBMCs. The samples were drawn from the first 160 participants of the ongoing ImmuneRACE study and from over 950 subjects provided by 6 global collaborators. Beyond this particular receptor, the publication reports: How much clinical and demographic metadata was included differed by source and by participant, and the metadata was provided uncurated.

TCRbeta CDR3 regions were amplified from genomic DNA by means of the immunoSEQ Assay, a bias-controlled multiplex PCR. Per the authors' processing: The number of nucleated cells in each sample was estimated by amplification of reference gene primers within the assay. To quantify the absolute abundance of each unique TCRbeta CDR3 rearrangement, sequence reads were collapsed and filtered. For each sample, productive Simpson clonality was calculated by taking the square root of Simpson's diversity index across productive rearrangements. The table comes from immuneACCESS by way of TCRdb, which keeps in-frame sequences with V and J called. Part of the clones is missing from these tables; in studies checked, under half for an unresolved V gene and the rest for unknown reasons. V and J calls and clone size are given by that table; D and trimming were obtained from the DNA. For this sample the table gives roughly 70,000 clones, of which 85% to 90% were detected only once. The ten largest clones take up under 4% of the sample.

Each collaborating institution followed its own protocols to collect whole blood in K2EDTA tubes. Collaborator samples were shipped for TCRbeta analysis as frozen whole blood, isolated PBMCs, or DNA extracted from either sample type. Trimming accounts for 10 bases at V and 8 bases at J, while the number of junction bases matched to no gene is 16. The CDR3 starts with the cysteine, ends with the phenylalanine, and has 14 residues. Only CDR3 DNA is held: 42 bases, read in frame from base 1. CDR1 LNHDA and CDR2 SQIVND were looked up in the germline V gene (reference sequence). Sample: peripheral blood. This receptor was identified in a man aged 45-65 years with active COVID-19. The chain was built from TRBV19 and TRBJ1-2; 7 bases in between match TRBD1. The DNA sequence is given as TGTGCCACTGAGGGGACAGCGATTCTCCGGGGCTACACCTTC. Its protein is CATEGTAILRGYTF.